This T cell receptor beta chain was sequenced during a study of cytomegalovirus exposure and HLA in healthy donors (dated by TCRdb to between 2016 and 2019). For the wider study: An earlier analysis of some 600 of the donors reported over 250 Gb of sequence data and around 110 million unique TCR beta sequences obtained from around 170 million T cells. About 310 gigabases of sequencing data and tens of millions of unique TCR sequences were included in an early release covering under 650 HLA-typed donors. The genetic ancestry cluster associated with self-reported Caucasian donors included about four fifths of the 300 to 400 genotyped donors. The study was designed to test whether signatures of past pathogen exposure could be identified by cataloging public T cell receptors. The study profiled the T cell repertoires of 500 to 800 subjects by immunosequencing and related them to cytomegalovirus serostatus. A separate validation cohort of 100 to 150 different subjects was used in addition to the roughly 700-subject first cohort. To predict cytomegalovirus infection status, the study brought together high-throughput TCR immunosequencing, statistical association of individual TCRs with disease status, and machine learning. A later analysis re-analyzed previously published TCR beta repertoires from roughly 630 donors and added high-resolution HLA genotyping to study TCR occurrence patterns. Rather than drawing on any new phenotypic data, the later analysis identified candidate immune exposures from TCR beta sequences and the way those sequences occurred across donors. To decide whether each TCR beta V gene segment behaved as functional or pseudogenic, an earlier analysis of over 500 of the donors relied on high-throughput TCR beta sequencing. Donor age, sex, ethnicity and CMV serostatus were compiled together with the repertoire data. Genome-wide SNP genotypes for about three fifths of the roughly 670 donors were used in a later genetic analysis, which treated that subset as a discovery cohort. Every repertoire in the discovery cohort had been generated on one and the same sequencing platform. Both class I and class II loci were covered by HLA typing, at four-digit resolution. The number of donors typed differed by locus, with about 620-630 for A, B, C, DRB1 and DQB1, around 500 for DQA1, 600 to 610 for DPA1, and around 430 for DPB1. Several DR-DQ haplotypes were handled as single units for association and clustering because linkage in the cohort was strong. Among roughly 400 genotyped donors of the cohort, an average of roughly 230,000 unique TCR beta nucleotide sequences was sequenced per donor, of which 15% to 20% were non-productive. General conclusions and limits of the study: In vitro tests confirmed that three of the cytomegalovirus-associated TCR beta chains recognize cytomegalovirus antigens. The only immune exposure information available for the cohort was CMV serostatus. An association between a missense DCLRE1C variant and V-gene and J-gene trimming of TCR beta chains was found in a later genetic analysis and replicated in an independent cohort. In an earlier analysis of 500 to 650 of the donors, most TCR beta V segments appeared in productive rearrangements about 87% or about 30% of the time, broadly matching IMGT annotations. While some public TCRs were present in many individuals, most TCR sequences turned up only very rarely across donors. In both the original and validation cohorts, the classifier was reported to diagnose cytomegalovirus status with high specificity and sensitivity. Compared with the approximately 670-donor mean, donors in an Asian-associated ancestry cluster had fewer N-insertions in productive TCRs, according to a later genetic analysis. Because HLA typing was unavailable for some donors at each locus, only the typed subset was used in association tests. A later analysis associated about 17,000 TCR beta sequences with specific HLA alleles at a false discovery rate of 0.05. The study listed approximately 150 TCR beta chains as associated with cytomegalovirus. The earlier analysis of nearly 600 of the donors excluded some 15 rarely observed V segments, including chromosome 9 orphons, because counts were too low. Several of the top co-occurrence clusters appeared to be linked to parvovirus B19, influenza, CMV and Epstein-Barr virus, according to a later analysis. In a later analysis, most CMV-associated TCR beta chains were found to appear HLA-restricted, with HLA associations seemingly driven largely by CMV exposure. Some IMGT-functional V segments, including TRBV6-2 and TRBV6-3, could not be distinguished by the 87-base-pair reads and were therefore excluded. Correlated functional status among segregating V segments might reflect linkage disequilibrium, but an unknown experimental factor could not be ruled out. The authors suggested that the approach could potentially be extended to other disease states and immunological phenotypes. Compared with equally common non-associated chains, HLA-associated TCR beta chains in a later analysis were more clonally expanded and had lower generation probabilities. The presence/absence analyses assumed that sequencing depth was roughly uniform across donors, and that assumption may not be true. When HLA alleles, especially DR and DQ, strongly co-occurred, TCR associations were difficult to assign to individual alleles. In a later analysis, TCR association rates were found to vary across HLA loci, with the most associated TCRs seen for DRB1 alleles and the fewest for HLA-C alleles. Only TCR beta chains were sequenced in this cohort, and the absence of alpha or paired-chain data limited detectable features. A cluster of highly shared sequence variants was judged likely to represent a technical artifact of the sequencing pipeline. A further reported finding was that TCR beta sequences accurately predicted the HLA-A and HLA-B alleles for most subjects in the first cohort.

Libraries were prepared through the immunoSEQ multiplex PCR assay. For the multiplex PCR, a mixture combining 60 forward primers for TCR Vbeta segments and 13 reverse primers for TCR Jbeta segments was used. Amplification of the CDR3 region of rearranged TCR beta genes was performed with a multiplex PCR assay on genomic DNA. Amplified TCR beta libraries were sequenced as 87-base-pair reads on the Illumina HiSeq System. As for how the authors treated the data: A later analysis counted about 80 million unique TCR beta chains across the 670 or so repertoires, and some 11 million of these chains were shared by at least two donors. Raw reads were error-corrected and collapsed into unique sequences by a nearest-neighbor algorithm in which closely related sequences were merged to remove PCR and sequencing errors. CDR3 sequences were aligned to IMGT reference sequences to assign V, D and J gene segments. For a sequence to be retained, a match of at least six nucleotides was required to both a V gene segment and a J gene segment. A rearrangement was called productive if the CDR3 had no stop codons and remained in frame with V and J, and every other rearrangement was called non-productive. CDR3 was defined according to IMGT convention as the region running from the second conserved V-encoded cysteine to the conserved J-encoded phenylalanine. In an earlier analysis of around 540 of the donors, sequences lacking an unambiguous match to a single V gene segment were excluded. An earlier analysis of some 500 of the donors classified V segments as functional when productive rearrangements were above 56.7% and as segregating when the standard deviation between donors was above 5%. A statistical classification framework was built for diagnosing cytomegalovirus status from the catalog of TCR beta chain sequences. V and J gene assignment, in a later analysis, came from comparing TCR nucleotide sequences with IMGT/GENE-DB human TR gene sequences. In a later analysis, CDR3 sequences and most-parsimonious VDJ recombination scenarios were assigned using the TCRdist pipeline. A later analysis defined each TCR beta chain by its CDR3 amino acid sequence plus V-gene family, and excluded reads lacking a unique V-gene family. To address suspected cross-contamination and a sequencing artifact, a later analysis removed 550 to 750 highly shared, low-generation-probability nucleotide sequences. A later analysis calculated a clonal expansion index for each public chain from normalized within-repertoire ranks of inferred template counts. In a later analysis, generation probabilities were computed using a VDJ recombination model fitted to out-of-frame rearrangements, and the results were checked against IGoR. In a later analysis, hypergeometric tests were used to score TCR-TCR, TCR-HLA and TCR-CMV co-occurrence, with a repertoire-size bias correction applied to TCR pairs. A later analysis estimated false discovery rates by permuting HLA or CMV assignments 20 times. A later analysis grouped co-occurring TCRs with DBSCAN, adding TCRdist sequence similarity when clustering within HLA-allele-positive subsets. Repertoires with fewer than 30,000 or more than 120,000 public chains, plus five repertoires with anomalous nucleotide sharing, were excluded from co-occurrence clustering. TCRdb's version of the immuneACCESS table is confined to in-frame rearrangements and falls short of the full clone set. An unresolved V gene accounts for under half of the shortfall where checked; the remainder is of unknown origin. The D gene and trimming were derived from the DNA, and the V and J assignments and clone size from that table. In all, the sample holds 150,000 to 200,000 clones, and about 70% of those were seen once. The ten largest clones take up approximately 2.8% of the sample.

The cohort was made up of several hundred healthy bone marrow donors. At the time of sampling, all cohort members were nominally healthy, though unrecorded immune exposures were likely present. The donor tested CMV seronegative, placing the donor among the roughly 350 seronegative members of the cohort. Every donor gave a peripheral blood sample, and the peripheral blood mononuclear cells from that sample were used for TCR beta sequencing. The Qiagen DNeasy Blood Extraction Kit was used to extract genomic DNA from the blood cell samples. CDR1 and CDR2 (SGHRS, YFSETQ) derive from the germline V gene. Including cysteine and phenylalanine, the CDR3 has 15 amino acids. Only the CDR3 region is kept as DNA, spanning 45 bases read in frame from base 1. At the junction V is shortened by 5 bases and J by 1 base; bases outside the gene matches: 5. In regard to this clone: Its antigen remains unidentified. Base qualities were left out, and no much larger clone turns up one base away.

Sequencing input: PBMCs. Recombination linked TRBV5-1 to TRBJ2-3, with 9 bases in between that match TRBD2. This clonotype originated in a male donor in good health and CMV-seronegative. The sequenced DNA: TGCGCCAGCAGATCTAGCGGGGACCGCACAGATACGCAGTATTTT. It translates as CASRSSGDRTDTQYF. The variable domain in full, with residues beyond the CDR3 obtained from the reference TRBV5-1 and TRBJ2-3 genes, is KAGVTQTPRYLIKTRGQQVTLSCSPISGHRSVSWYQQTPGQGLQFLFEYFSETQRNKGNFPGRFSGRQFSNSRSEMNVSTLELGDSALYLCASRSSGDRTDTQYFGPGTRLTVL.